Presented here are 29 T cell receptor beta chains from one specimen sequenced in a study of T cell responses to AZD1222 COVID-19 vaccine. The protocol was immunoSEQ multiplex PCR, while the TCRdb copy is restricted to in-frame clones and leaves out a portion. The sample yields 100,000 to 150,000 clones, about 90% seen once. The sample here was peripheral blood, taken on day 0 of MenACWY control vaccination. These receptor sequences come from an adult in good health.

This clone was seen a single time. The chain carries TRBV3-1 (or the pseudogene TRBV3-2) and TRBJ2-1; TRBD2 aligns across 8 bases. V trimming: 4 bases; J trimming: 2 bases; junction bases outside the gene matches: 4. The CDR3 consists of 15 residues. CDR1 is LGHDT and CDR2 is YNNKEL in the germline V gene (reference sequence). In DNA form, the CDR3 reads TGTGCCAGCAGCCCCCGGGGGGGAGCCTACAATGAGCAGTTCTTC. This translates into CASSPRGGAYNEQFF.

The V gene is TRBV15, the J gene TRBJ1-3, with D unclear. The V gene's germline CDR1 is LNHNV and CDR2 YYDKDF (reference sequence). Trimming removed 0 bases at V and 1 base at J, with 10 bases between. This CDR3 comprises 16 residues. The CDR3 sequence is CATSRDPRVSGNTIYF. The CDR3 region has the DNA TGTGCCACCAGCAGAGATCCCCGGGTTTCTGGAAACACCATATATTTT.

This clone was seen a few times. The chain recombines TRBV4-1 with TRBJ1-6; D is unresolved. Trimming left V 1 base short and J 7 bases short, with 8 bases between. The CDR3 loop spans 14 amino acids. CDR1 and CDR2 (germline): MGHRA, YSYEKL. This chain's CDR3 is CASSQVKRNSPLHF. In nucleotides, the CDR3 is TGCGCCAGCAGCCAAGTGAAGCGGAATTCACCCCTCCACTTT.

CDR3 coding DNA: TGTGCCAGCAGGTCCTTGGGGGGTGGCTACACCTTC. Its translation: CASRSLGGGYTF. The chain uses TRBV7-8 and TRBJ1-2, with D perhaps matching TRBD1 (5 bases). The V end was cut by 6 bases, the J end by 7 bases, with 12 bases between. Germline loops: CDR1 SGHVS, CDR2 FQNEAQ. This CDR3 contains 12 residues. Combining the CDR3 with reference TRBV7-8 and TRBJ1-2 gives the whole variable domain GAGVSQSPRYKVAKRGQDVALRCDPISGHVSLFWYQQALGQGPEFLTYFQNEAQLDKSGLPSDRFFAERPEGSVSTLKIQRTQQEDSAVYLCASRSLGGGYTFGSGTRLTVV.

For the CDR3, the DNA is TGTGCCAGCAGCGTGGCGGGGGGTCCCCAGGCTAGCACAGATACGCAGTATTTT. This gives the protein CASSVAGGPQASTDTQYF. V is TRBV9 and J is TRBJ2-3, with 8 bases matching TRBD2. The CDR3 sequence is 18 residues long. Germline-derived CDR1 and CDR2 are SGDLS and YYNGEE. V lost 2 bases to trimming and J lost 0 bases; unmatched junction nucleotides: 11.

CDR3 in DNA: TGTGCCAGCACCCCGGCTGGGGGGTGGGAGACCCAGTACTTC. It specifies CASTPAGGWETQYF. The V call is TRBV28, the J call TRBJ2-5; a possible D gene is TRBD2 (6 bases). The CDR3 sequence is 14 residues long. Germline CDR1 and CDR2: MDHEN and SYDVKM. V was pared by 7 bases and J by 5 bases, with 17 bases between. The full variable domain, completed using reference TRBV28 and TRBJ2-5, is DVKVTQSSRYLVKRTGEKVFLECVQDMDHENMFWYRQDPGLGLRLIYFSYDVKMKEKGDIPEGYSVSREKKERFSLILESASTNQTSMYLCASTPAGGWETQYFGPGTRLLVL.

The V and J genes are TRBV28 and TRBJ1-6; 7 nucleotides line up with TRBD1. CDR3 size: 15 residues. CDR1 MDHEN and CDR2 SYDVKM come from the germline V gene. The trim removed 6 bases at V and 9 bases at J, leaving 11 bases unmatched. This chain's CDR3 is CASRAPGQTSSPLHF. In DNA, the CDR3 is TGTGCCAGCAGGGCTCCGGGACAGACTTCTTCACCCCTCCACTTT.

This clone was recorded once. The CDR3: CASRDLVIRENQPQHF. The CDR3 DNA sequence: TGTGCCAGTAGGGACCTAGTGATCCGGGAAAATCAGCCCCAGCATTTT. This chain uses TRBV19 with TRBJ1-5; D gene ambiguous. V lost 6 bases, J lost 4 bases, and 19 bases lay in between. The CDR3 runs 16 residues. The germline CDR1 and CDR2 sequences are LNHDA and SQIVND (reference sequence). The whole variable domain, remainder taken from reference TRBV19 and TRBJ1-5, is DGGITQSPKYLFRKEGQNVTLSCEQNLNHDAMYWYRQDPGQGLRLIYYSQIVNDFQKGDIAEGYSVSREKKESFPLTVTSAQKNPTAFYLCASRDLVIRENQPQHFGDGTRLSIL.

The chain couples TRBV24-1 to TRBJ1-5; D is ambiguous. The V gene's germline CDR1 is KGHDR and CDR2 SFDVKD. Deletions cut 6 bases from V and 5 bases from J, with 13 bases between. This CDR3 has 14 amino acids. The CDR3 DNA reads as TGTGCCACCAGTAGCAGGTTTAGTTATCAGCCCCAGCATTTT. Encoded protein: CATSSRFSYQPQHF.

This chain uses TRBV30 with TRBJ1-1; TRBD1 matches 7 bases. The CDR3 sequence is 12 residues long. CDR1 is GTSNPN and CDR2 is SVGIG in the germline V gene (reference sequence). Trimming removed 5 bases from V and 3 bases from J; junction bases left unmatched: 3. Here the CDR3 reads CAWVDRDTEAFF. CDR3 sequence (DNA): TGTGCCTGGGTAGACAGGGACACTGAAGCTTTCTTT.

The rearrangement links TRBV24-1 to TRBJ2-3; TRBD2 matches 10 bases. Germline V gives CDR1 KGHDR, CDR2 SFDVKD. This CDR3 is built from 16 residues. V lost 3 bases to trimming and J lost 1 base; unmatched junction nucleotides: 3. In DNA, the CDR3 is TGTGCCACCAGTGATCTCGGACTAGCGGGCACAGATACGCAGTATTTT. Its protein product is CATSDLGLAGTDTQYF.

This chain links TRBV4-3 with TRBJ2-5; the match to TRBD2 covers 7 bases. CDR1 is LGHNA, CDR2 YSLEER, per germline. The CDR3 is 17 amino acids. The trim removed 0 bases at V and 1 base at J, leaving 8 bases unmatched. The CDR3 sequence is CASSQDLTGGLQETQYF. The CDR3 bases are TGCGCCAGCAGCCAAGATCTTACGGGGGGACTCCAAGAGACCCAGTACTTC.

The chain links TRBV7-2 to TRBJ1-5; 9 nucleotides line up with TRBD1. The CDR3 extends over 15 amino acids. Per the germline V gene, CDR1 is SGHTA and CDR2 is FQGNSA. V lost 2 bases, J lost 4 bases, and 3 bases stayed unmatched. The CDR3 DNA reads TGTGCCAGCAGCTTAACAGGGGGCGATAATCAGCCCCAGCATTTT. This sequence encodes CASSLTGGDNQPQHF. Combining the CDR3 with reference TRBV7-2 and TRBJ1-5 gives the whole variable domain GAGVSQSPSNKVTEKGKDVELRCDPISGHTALYWYRQSLGQGLEFLIYFQGNSAPDKSGLPSDRFSAERTGGSVSTLTIQRTQQEDSAVYLCASSLTGGDNQPQHFGDGTRLSIL.

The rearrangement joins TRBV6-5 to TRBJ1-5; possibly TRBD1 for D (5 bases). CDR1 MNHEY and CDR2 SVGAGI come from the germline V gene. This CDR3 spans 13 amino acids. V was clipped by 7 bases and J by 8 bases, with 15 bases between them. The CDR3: CASTAQGVEPQHF. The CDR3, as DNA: TGTGCCAGCACGGCCCAGGGAGTAGAGCCCCAGCATTTT.

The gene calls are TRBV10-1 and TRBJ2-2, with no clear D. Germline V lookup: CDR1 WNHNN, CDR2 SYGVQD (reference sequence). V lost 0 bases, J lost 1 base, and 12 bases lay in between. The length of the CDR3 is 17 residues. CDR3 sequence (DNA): TGCGCCAGCAGTGAGTCGAGGCTGGGGTTGAACACCGGGGAGCTGTTTTTT. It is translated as CASSESRLGLNTGELFF.

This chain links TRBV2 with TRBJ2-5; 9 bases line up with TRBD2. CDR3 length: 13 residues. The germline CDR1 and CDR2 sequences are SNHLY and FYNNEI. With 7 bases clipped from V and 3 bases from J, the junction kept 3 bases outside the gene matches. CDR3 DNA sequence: TGTGCCAGCAAAAGGACTAGCGAAGAGACCCAGTACTTC. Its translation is CASKRTSEETQYF. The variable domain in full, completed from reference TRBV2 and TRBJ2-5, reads EPEVTQTPSHQVTQMGQEVILRCVPISNHLYFYWYRQILGQKVEFLVSFYNNEISEKSEIFDDQFSVERPDGSNFTLKIRSTKLEDSAMYFCASKRTSEETQYFGPGTRLLVL.

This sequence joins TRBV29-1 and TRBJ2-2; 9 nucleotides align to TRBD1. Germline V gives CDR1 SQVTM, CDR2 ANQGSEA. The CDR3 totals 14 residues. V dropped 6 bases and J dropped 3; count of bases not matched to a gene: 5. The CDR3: CSVRDRVDTGELFF. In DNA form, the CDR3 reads TGCAGCGTAAGGGACAGGGTGGACACCGGGGAGCTGTTTTTT.

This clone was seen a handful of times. The CDR3 DNA sequence: TGTGCCAGCAGCCAGTCCGGGGGGGGTCTTCATCAGGAGCAGTTCTTC. Amino acid sequence: CASSQSGGGLHQEQFF. The J gene is TRBJ2-1, the V gene TRBV5-4, with 8 bases matching TRBD2. The CDR3 sequence is 16 residues long. The V segment lost 4 bases and the J segment 10 bases; nucleotides outside the gene matches: 16. Germline CDR1 is SGHNT and CDR2 is YYREEE (reference sequence). Full variable domain (outside the CDR3, taken from reference TRBV5-4 and TRBJ2-1): ETGVTQSPTHLIKTRGQQVTLRCSSQSGHNTVSWYQQALGQGPQFIFQYYREEENGRGNFPPRFSGLQFPNYSSELNVNALELDDSALYLCASSQSGGGLHQEQFFGPGTRLTVL.

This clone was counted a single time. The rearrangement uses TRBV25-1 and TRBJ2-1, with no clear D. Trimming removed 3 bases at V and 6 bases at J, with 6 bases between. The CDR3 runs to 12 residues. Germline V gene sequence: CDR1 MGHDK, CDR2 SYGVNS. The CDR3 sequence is CASSESSNEQFF. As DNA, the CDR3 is TGTGCCAGCAGTGAGTCGAGCAATGAGCAGTTCTTC.

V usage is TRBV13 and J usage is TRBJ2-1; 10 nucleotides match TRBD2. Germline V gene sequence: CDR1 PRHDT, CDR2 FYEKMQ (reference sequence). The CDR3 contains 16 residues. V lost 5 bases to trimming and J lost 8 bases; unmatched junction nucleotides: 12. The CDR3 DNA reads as TGTGCCAGCAGCCCGAGCACCCTAGCGGGAGTCGATGAGCAGTTCTTC. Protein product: CASSPSTLAGVDEQFF.

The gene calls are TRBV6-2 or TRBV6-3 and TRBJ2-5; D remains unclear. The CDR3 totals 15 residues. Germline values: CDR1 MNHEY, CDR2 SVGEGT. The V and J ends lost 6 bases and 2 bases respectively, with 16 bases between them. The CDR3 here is CASSPDLKRQETQYF. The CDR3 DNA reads TGTGCCAGCAGCCCGGACCTAAAGAGACAAGAGACCCAGTACTTC.

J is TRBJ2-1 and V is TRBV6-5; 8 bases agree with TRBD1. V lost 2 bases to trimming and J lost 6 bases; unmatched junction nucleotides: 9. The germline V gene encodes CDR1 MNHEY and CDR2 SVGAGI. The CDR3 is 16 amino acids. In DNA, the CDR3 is TGTGCCAGCAGTTACGCAACCGGGACAGGAATCAATGAGCAGTTCTTC. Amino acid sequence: CASSYATGTGINEQFF.

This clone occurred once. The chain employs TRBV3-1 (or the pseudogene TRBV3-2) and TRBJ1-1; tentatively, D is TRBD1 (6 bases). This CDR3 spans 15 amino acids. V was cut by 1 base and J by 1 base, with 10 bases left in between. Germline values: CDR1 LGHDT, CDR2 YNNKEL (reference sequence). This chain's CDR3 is CASSQVEGENTEAFF. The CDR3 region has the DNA TGTGCCAGCAGCCAAGTTGAGGGGGAGAACACTGAAGCTTTCTTT.

CDR3 loop: CASSVAGSSGNTIYF. The CDR3 nucleotides read TGTGCCAGCAGCGTAGCGGGGAGCTCTGGAAACACCATATATTTT. The chain is built from TRBV9 and TRBJ1-3; D remains ambiguous. V lost 0 bases, J lost 0 bases, and 7 bases lay in between. This CDR3 contains 15 residues. Germline V lookup: CDR1 SGDLS, CDR2 YYNGEE.

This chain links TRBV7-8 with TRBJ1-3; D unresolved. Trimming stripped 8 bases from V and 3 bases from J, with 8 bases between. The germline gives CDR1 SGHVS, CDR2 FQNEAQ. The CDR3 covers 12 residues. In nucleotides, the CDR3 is TGTGCCAGCGGCCACAGTGGAAACACCATATATTTT. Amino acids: CASGHSGNTIYF.

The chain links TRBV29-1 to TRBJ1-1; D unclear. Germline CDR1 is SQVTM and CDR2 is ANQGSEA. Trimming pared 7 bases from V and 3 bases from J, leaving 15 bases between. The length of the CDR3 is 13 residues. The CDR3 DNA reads TGCAGCGCCAAACCCAGCCCGGACACTGAAGCTTTCTTT. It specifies CSAKPSPDTEAFF.

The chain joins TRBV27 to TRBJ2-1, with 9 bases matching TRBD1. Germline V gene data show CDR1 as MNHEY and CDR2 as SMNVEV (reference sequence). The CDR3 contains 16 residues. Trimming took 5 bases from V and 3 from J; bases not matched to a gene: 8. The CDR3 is CASSPPGQGHYNEQFF. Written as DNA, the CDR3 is TGTGCCAGCAGTCCCCCGGGACAGGGACACTACAATGAGCAGTTCTTC.

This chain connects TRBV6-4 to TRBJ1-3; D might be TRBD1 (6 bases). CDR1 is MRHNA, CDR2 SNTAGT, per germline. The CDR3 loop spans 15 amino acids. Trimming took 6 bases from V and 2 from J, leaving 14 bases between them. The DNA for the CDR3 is TGTGCCAGCAGCCCCCGGACAGACCCTGGAAACACCATATATTTT. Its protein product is CASSPRTDPGNTIYF.

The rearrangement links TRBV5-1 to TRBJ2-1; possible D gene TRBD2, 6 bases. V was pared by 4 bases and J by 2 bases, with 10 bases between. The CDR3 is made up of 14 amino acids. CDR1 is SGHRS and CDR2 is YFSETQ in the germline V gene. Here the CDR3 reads CASSPRTTYNEQFF. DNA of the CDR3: TGCGCCAGCAGCCCCAGGACTACCTACAATGAGCAGTTCTTC.